This T cell receptor (beta chain) was sequenced in a study of a mutant IDH1 vaccine in newly diagnosed glioma. The wider study: Previous treatment comprised radiotherapy, temozolomide, or both, mostly both.

The assay was immunoSEQ multiplex PCR, and TCRdb's table has in-frame clones only and misses some. In the table there are around 55,000 clones, over 70% of which are singletons. This clone came up a few times. Its antigen remains unidentified. Time point indicated: week 23, last vaccination. In every dose of vaccine, 300 ug of mutant IDH1 20-mer peptide was given alongside topical imiquimod. Every donor had a new WHO grade 3 or 4 astrocytoma that was IDH1-mutant, with loss of nuclear ATRX. The CDR3 has 16 residues. V was clipped by 1 base and J by 5 bases; unmatched bases: 9. In germline, CDR1 is GTSNPN, CDR2 SVGIG (reference sequence).

Sequences were derived from PBMCs, sampled from a glioma patient whose treatment included an IDH1 peptide vaccine. The TCR was taken from a man aged 35 to 55 with glioma. The chain recombines TRBV30 with TRBJ2-2, with 8 bases lining up with TRBD2. The CDR3: CAWSGGAGAWTGELFF. The CDR3 DNA reads as TGTGCCTGGAGTGGAGGAGCGGGGGCGTGGACCGGGGAGCTGTTTTTT.